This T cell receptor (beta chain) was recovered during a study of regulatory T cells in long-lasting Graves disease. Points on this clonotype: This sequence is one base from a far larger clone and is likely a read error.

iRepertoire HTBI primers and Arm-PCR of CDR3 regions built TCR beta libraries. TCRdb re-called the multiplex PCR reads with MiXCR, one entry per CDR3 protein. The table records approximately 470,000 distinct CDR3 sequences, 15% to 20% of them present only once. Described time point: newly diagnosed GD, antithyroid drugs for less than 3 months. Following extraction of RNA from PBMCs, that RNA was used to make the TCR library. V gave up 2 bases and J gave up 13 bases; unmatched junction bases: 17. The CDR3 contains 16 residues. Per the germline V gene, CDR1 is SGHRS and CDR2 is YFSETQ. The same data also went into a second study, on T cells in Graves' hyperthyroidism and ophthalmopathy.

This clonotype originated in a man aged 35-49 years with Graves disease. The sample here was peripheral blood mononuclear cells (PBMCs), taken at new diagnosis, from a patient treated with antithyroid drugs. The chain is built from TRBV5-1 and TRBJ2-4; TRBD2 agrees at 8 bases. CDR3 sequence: CASSFSGSPSYNEQYF. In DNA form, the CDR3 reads TGCGCCAGCAGCTTCAGCGGGAGTCCCTCCTACAATGAGCAGTACTTC.